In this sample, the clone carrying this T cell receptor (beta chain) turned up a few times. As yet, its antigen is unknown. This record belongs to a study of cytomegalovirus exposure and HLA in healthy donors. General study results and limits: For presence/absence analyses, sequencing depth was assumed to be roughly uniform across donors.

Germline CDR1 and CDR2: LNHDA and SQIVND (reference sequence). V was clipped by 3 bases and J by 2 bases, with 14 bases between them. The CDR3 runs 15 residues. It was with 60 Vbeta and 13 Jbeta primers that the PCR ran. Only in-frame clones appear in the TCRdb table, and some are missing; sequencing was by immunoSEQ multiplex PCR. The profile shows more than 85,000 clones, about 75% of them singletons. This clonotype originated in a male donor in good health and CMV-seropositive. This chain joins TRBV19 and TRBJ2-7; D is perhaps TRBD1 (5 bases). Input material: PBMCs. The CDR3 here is CASSMSQGVAYEQYF. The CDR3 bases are TGTGCCAGTAGTATGTCGCAGGGTGTAGCCTACGAGCAGTACTTC.